This T cell receptor beta chain came from a study of radiation and T cells in renal cell carcinoma. The study, taken as a whole, reports: In blood, top tumor clones expanded by 2 weeks, shrinking by 4. Baseline intratumoral clonotype presence is unknown without pretreatment biopsies.

Produced via immunoSEQ multiplex PCR; TCRdb's table is partial and in-frame only. The profile shows 97,000 or so clones, around 80% of them singletons. V was clipped by 5 bases and J by 2 bases, with 10 bases between them. The CDR3 is made up of 13 amino acids. Germline CDR1 reads SEHNR; CDR2 reads FQNEAQ (reference sequence). The time point denotes: blood 4 weeks post-SBRT, at nephrectomy. Documented treatment: 15 Gy SBRT to primary tumor, nephrectomy 4 weeks later. Nephrectomy followed 15 Gy stereotactic body radiation by 4 weeks. Blood was sampled at baseline, 2 weeks and 4 weeks after SBRT. This clone was counted only a few times. The target antigen is unknown.

Sequences were derived from blood, sampled from a patient whose treatment included radiotherapy and nephrectomy. The receptor comes from a man aged 55 to 70 with renal cell carcinoma. The chain uses TRBV7-9 and TRBJ2-7; no definite D call. CDR3 sequence: CASSTSQTYEQYF. DNA for the CDR3: TGTGCCAGCAGCACTTCTCAAACCTACGAGCAGTACTTC.